A selection of T cell receptor beta chains follows, all from one sample in a study of T-cell reconstitution after alpha-beta-depleted transplantation in children. A single record per CDR3 protein comes from TCRdb applying MiXCR to the PCR reads. The sample yields about 610,000 distinct CDR3 sequences, 10% seen once. The sequencing here drew on PBMCs from the stem cell graft donor, taken from the stem cell graft. The receptor source for this set is a human donor who donated a stem cell graft to a child with acute myeloid leukemia. Both conserved end residues are part of each CDR3. Fields, in order: D gene, J gene, V gene, clone size, CDR3 DNA, CDR3 protein. The D gene is left open where the match is weak. Size is omitted from some rows. Given values are once, few, many or a class for expanded clones.

D: TRBD1
J: TRBJ2-4
V: TRBV3-1
size: .
DNA: TGTGCCAGCAGCTCTCGGGACAGACTAGCCAAAAACATTCAGTACTTC
CDR3: CASSSRDRLAKNIQYF

D: .
J: TRBJ2-5
V: TRBV27
size: .
DNA: TGTGCCAGCAGTTCCCGGACCGGTTACCAAGAGACCCAGTACTTC
CDR3: CASSSRTGYQETQYF

D: .
J: TRBJ2-1
V: TRBV4-3
size: .
DNA: TGCGCCAGCAGCCAAGGAGGACTGATATACAATGAGCAGTTCTTC
CDR3: CASSQGGLIYNEQFF

D: TRBD2
J: TRBJ2-7
V: TRBV29-1
size: .
DNA: TGCAGCGTTAATGGACTAGCGGGAGGGTACGAGCAGTACTTC
CDR3: CSVNGLAGGYEQYF

D: TRBD1
J: TRBJ2-1
V: TRBV11-3
size: once
DNA: TGTGCCAGCAGCGGGGAACAGGGGCCGCAGTTCTTC
CDR3: CASSGEQGPQFF

D: .
J: TRBJ2-1
V: TRBV11-3
size: many
DNA: TGTGCCAGCAGCCTAGGCATGGGTTACAATGAGCAGTTCTTC
CDR3: CASSLGMGYNEQFF

D: TRBD2
J: TRBJ2-3
V: TRBV29-1
size: few
DNA: TGCAGCGTTGAGGAAACTAGCGGGAGGCTTTTGGGCACAGATACGCAGTATTTT
CDR3: CSVEETSGRLLGTDTQYF

D: TRBD2
J: TRBJ2-7
V: TRBV20-1
size: many
DNA: TGCAGTGCCCAACTAGCGGGAGTAAACGAGCAGTACTTC
CDR3: CSAQLAGVNEQYF

D: .
J: TRBJ2-5
V: TRBV12-3/TRBV12-4
size: .
DNA: TGTGCCAGCACCATTCTGGGCCGGGGGGAGACCCAGTACTTC
CDR3: CASTILGRGETQYF

D: .
J: TRBJ2-2
V: TRBV5-1
size: many
DNA: TGCGCCAGCAGCCCCGGACTTCTGAACACCGGGGAGCTGTTTTTT
CDR3: CASSPGLLNTGELFF

D: TRBD1
J: TRBJ2-7
V: TRBV7-8
size: .
DNA: TGTGCCAGCAGCTTAGAGGCAGGGGGCCGCAGGGACTTC
CDR3: CASSLEAGGRRDF

D: TRBD2
J: TRBJ2-3
V: TRBV7-3
size: few
DNA: TGTGCCAGCAGCTCTGCCGGGACTAGGCGAGATACGCAGTATTTT
CDR3: CASSSAGTRRDTQYF

D: .
J: TRBJ2-3
V: TRBV5-5
size: .
DNA: TGTGCCAGCAGCCCCAAAGCCACAGGGACCACAGATACGCAGTATTTT
CDR3: CASSPKATGTTDTQYF

D: TRBD1
J: TRBJ1-5
V: TRBV12-3/TRBV12-4
size: many
DNA: TGTGCCAGCAGTTTATACCGACAGGGGATGGATCAGCCCCAGCATTTT
CDR3: CASSLYRQGMDQPQHF

D: TRBD1
J: TRBJ1-5
V: TRBV6-4
size: .
DNA: TGTGCCAGCAGTACCGGGACAGGGGGAAGGGGCAATCAGCCCCAGCATTTT
CDR3: CASSTGTGGRGNQPQHF

D: TRBD1
J: TRBJ2-7
V: TRBV12-3/TRBV12-4
size: many
DNA: TGTGCCAGCACCGACAGGGCCTCCTACGAGCAGTACTTC
CDR3: CASTDRASYEQYF

D: .
J: TRBJ1-1
V: TRBV4-3
size: .
DNA: TGCGCCAGCAGCCAAGAAGCGGGGGTGGAAGCTTTCTTT
CDR3: CASSQEAGVEAFF

D: .
J: TRBJ2-7
V: TRBV19
size: .
DNA: TGTGCCAGTAGTATAGATCGGACAGTCTACGAGCAGTACTTC
CDR3: CASSIDRTVYEQYF

D: TRBD2
J: TRBJ2-1
V: TRBV11-2
size: .
DNA: TGTGCCAGCAGCCCCCACTCCCGGGGGGACAATGAGCAGTTCTTC
CDR3: CASSPHSRGDNEQFF

D: .
J: TRBJ1-1
V: TRBV28
size: .
DNA: TGTGCCAGCAGTTTGGGGTACGGCACTGAAGCTTTCTTT
CDR3: CASSLGYGTEAFF

D: .
J: TRBJ2-2
V: TRBV5-1
size: many
DNA: TGCGCCAGCAGCTTTGCGGGAATTGGCTCCGGGGAGCTGTTTTTT
CDR3: CASSFAGIGSGELFF

D: .
J: TRBJ2-5
V: TRBV30
size: few
DNA: TGTGCCTGGAGAACAAGGACTCCCCCAGAGACCCAGTACTTC
CDR3: CAWRTRTPPETQYF